One and the same sample provided the 31 T cell receptor beta chains below, sequenced in a study of technical replicates of blood from several donors. TCRdb keeps only in-frame clones here, not all; method: immunoSEQ multiplex PCR. The data contain some 71,000 clones, just under 97% of them seen just once; the ten biggest clones take up around 0.22%. The sequencing sample was made of T cells isolated from PBMCs. The receptors come from a human donor in good health.

The chain has TRBV2 and TRBJ2-1, with 7 bases identical to TRBD2. V was clipped by 8 bases and J by 11 bases; unmatched bases: 6. CDR3 length: 11 residues. Per germline, CDR1 SNHLY and CDR2 FYNNEI. CDR3 coding DNA: TGTGCCAGCTCGAGCGGGAAAAAGCAGTTCTTC. As protein: CASSSGKKQFF.

The genes are TRBV5-6 and TRBJ1-2; maybe TRBD1 (6 bases). This CDR3 contains 13 residues. In germline, CDR1 is SGHDT, CDR2 YYEEEE. Trimming pared 3 bases from V and 6 bases from J, leaving 12 bases between. CDR3: CASSSPGVNGYTF. CDR3 coding DNA: TGTGCCAGCAGCTCACCAGGGGTAAATGGCTACACCTTC.

V gene TRBV4-1 combines with J gene TRBJ2-7, with 8 bases fitting TRBD2. This CDR3 spans 15 amino acids. Looked up from germline, CDR1 is MGHRA and CDR2 is YSYEKL. V gave up 3 bases and J gave up 5 bases; unmatched junction bases: 9. DNA of the CDR3: TGCGCCAGCAGCCAGGCCCCGGGAGGGCGAGACGAGCAGTACTTC. Amino acids: CASSQAPGGRDEQYF.

This chain joins TRBV2 and TRBJ2-5; perhaps TRBD1 as D (5 bases). This CDR3 is built from 12 residues. Germline lookup yields CDR1 SNHLY and CDR2 FYNNEI. Trimming took off 10 bases at V and 5 bases at J, with 14 bases between the two ends. The DNA for the CDR3 is TGTGCCACCCTAGGGGCCCGGGAGACCCAGTACTTC. Translation: CATLGARETQYF.

This rearrangement joins TRBV9 to TRBJ2-7; maybe TRBD1 (5 bases). Looked up from germline, CDR1 is SGDLS and CDR2 is YYNGEE. The length of the CDR3 is 14 residues. V was pared by 4 bases and J by 3 bases, with 14 bases between. The CDR3 DNA reads TGTGCCAGCAGCCTGACAGAAACGGGCTACGAGCAGTACTTC. This encodes CASSLTETGYEQYF.

In this sample, this clone turned up once. This chain uses TRBV25-1 with TRBJ2-3; TRBD1 matches at 7 bases. With V trimmed by 5 bases and J by 6 bases, 5 bases remained unmatched. This CDR3 spans 13 amino acids. In germline, CDR1 is MGHDK, CDR2 SYGVNS. CDR3 protein: CASSPTGLDTQYF. The CDR3 nucleotides read TGTGCCAGCAGTCCGACAGGGTTGGATACGCAGTATTTT.

Here the CDR3 reads CASSEKTYTGGNEQYF. DNA for the CDR3: TGTGCCAGCAGTGAAAAAACCTACACAGGGGGCAACGAGCAGTACTTC. The V call is TRBV6-1, the J call TRBJ2-7; 9 bases agree with TRBD1. With 2 bases clipped from V and 5 bases from J, the junction kept 10 bases outside the gene matches. Germline CDR1 MNHNS, CDR2 SASEGT. The CDR3 is made up of 16 amino acids.

The chain is built from TRBV5-6 and TRBJ2-7; 7 bases are shared with TRBD2. The J segment lost 4 bases and the V segment lost 2 bases, leaving 9 bases of the junction unmatched. Germline CDR1 is SGHDT and CDR2 is YYEEEE. The CDR3 covers 15 residues. This CDR3 reads CASSFLGLGPYEQYF. The CDR3 bases are TGTGCCAGCAGCTTCCTCGGACTAGGTCCTTACGAGCAGTACTTC. The full variable domain, rest sourced from reference TRBV5-6 and TRBJ2-7, is DAGVTQSPTHLIKTRGQQVTLRCSPKSGHDTVSWYQQALGQGPQFIFQYYEEEERQRGNFPDRFSGHQFPNYSSELNVNALLLGDSALYLCASSFLGLGPYEQYFGPGTRLTVT.

This chain joins TRBV4-1 and TRBJ1-4; 7 bases agree with TRBD1. Looked up from germline, CDR1 is MGHRA and CDR2 is YSYEKL. The CDR3 is made up of 15 amino acids. V gave up 4 bases and J gave up 5 bases; unmatched junction bases: 7. CDR3 protein: CASSPTGLLNEKLFF. The CDR3 bases are TGCGCCAGCAGCCCGACAGGGTTGTTGAATGAAAAACTGTTTTTT.

The J gene is TRBJ1-5, the V gene TRBV15, with D maybe TRBD1 (5 bases). CDR3 length equals 17 residues. Trimming shortened V by 3 bases and J by 0 bases, and 15 bases separated the two germline ends. Germline V gene data show CDR1 as LNHNV and CDR2 as YYDKDF (reference sequence). As DNA, the CDR3 is TGTGCCACCAGCAGTGGCCCCGGGGGGGATAGCAATCAGCCCCAGCATTTT. Amino acid sequence: CATSSGPGGDSNQPQHF.

The rearrangement uses TRBV5-4 and TRBJ2-1; 9 bases fit TRBD2. Germline CDR1 is SGHNT and CDR2 is YYREEE (reference sequence). The CDR3 is 15 amino acids. V was clipped by 0 bases and J by 10 bases; unmatched bases: 8. The CDR3 DNA sequence: TGTGCCAGCAGCTTGGAGGCGGGAGGGCCTTGGGAGCAGTTCTTC. Protein sequence: CASSLEAGGPWEQFF. Combining the CDR3 with reference TRBV5-4 and TRBJ2-1 gives the whole variable domain ETGVTQSPTHLIKTRGQQVTLRCSSQSGHNTVSWYQQALGQGPQFIFQYYREEENGRGNFPPRFSGLQFPNYSSELNVNALELDDSALYLCASSLEAGGPWEQFFGPGTRLTVL.

The rearrangement links TRBV4-1 to TRBJ1-2; D may be TRBD1 (5 bases). The CDR3 is 15 residues long. The germline V gene encodes CDR1 MGHRA and CDR2 YSYEKL. The V gene lost 4 bases and the J gene lost 0 bases, with 12 bases spanning the gap. CDR3 amino acids: CASSRLLGANYGYTF. CDR3 DNA sequence: TGCGCCAGCAGCCGGTTGCTAGGGGCTAACTATGGCTACACCTTC.

This chain links TRBV18 with TRBJ1-1; D not certain. Germline V gives CDR1 KGHSH, CDR2 LQKENI. V lost 8 bases, J lost 1 base, and 8 bases lay in between. This CDR3 region has 12 residues. The CDR3 DNA reads TGTGCCAGCCTACGACAGAACACTGAAGCTTTCTTT. Translating it yields CASLRQNTEAFF. Complete variable domain (other parts from reference TRBV18 and TRBJ1-1): NAGVMQNPRHLVRRRGQEARLRCSPMKGHSHVYWYRQLPEEGLKFMVYLQKENIIDESGMPKERFSAEFPKEGPSILRIQQVVRGDSAAYFCASLRQNTEAFFGQGTRLTVV.

The chain joins TRBV19 to TRBJ2-7; TRBD2 agrees at 10 bases. V dropped 1 base and J dropped 3; count of bases not matched to a gene: 3. Germline lookup yields CDR1 LNHDA and CDR2 SQIVND (reference sequence). The CDR3 covers 15 residues. CDR3 loop: CASSIGTSGFYEQYF. In nucleotides, the CDR3 is TGTGCCAGTAGTATAGGGACTAGCGGTTTCTACGAGCAGTACTTC. The variable domain in full, completed from reference TRBV19 and TRBJ2-7, reads DGGITQSPKYLFRKEGQNVTLSCEQNLNHDAMYWYRQDPGQGLRLIYYSQIVNDFQKGDIAEGYSVSREKKESFPLTVTSAQKNPTAFYLCASSIGTSGFYEQYFGPGTRLTVT.

The chain joins TRBV28 to TRBJ1-2; TRBD1 matches at 7 bases. The length of the CDR3 is 13 residues. Unmatched junction bases numbered 6, after V lost 5 bases and J lost 6 bases. CDR1 and CDR2 (germline): MDHEN, SYDVKM. The CDR3 region has the DNA TGTGCCAGCAGTATTACAGGGGCGGATGGCTACACCTTC. This translates into CASSITGADGYTF.

Here the CDR3 DNA reads TGTGCCAGCAGCGCTACTAGCGGGGAGGACAATGAGCAGTTCTTC. Amino acids: CASSATSGEDNEQFF. This rearrangement joins TRBV9 to TRBJ2-1; 10 bases agree with TRBD2. The V segment lost 3 bases and the J segment 5 bases; nucleotides outside the gene matches: 5. The germline V gene encodes CDR1 SGDLS and CDR2 YYNGEE. The CDR3 is 15 amino acids. Drawing the rest from reference TRBV9 and TRBJ2-1, the complete variable domain is DSGVTQTPKHLITATGQRVTLRCSPRSGDLSVYWYQQSLDQGLQFLIQYYNGEERAKGNILERFSAQQFPDLHSELNLSSLELGDSALYFCASSATSGEDNEQFFGPGTRLTVL.

The chain is built from TRBV6-1 and TRBJ1-6; D remains unclear. Germline CDR1 is MNHNS and CDR2 is SASEGT. CDR3 length: 20 amino acids. Trimming removed 0 bases at V and 4 bases at J, with 22 bases between. CDR3 nucleotides: TGTGCCAGCAGTGAAGCGATTCGGGGAATGGTCCCCGGATATAATTCACCCCTCCACTTT. Translated, it gives CASSEAIRGMVPGYNSPLHF.

The V and J genes are TRBV6-5 and TRBJ1-1, with 7 bases matching TRBD1. The CDR3 totals 15 residues. Germline-derived CDR1 and CDR2 are MNHEY and SVGAGI. J was trimmed by 4 bases and V by 3 bases; bases with no gene match: 8. This CDR3 reads CASSYGGQISTEAFF. In nucleotides, the CDR3 is TGTGCCAGCAGTTATGGGGGACAGATCAGCACTGAAGCTTTCTTT.

The chain recombines TRBV18 with TRBJ2-7; tentative D call: TRBD1 (6 bases). V gave up 4 bases and J gave up 6 bases, with 19 bases separating them. CDR1 and CDR2 from the germline V gene are KGHSH and LQKENI. The CDR3 runs to 15 residues. The chain's CDR3 is CASSQQGQVRSEQYF. CDR3 coding DNA: TGTGCCAGCTCACAACAGGGTCAGGTGAGGAGCGAGCAGTACTTC.

The V and J genes are TRBV7-9 and TRBJ1-1, with D possibly being TRBD1 (5 bases). Trimming removed 5 bases from V and 1 base from J, with 17 bases in between. Germline V CDR1 and CDR2: SEHNR, FQNEAQ (reference sequence). CDR3 length: 16 amino acids. CDR3 nucleotides: TGTGCCAGCAGCCCCCACTTGGACATTTGGAACACTGAAGCTTTCTTT. Translating it yields CASSPHLDIWNTEAFF. Variable domain in full (rest from reference TRBV7-9 and TRBJ1-1): DTGVSQNPRHKITKRGQNVTFRCDPISEHNRLYWYRQTLGQGPEFLTYFQNEAQLEKSRLLSDRFSAERPKGSFSTLEIQRTEQGDSAMYLCASSPHLDIWNTEAFFGQGTRLTVV.

The gene calls are TRBV5-1 and TRBJ1-4; TRBD1 aligns across 7 bases. The CDR3 sequence is 15 residues long. Looked up from germline, CDR1 is SGHRS and CDR2 is YFSETQ. The J segment lost 2 bases and the V segment lost 4 bases, leaving 5 bases of the junction unmatched. DNA for the CDR3: TGCGCCAGCAGCGTTCGACAGGGTACTAATGAAAAACTGTTTTTT. Residues: CASSVRQGTNEKLFF.

V and J are TRBV2 and TRBJ2-7, with 8 bases that match TRBD2. Trimming cost V 11 bases and J 3 bases; bases outside gene matches: 9. Germline CDR1 is SNHLY and CDR2 is FYNNEI. CDR3 size: 13 residues. The CDR3 spells CAPCGGTNYEQYF. In DNA form, the CDR3 reads TGTGCCCCATGCGGGGGGACCAACTACGAGCAGTACTTC.

V usage is TRBV19 and J usage is TRBJ2-1; 10 bases are shared with TRBD2. The CDR3 consists of 14 residues. After removal of 2 bases from V and 9 bases from J, the junction contained 4 bases not matched to a gene. Germline CDR1 reads LNHDA; CDR2 reads SQIVND (reference sequence). CDR3 sequence: CASSISGRVGEQFF. CDR3 sequence (DNA): TGTGCCAGTAGTATAAGCGGGAGGGTTGGTGAGCAGTTCTTC.

This chain joins TRBV5-4 and TRBJ2-1; D possibly corresponds to TRBD1 (5 bases). With 4 bases removed from V and 1 base from J, the gap between germline ends came to 9 bases. The CDR3 sequence is 14 residues long. Looked up from germline, CDR1 is SGHNT and CDR2 is YYREEE (reference sequence). CDR3 DNA sequence: TGTGCCAGCAGCGTTAGACAGTCCTACAATGAGCAGTTCTTC. Translated: CASSVRQSYNEQFF.

The J gene is TRBJ1-2, the V gene TRBV30; 10 bases match TRBD1. The germline V gene has CDR1 GTSNPN and CDR2 SVGIG (reference sequence). The CDR3 has 12 residues. V lost 5 bases and J lost 8; bases outside the gene matches: 5. In DNA form, the CDR3 reads TGTGCCTGGTATGGACAGGGGGGAGGCTACACCTTC. The encoded protein is CAWYGQGGGYTF.

V is TRBV6-5 and J is TRBJ1-6; 7 nucleotides agree with TRBD1. Germline V CDR1 and CDR2: MNHEY, SVGAGI. Unmatched junction bases numbered 5, after V lost 5 bases and J lost 10 bases. The CDR3 covers 13 residues. CDR3 sequence (DNA): TGTGCCAGCAGTAGGGACAGCCGGTCACCCCTCCACTTT. Translating it yields CASSRDSRSPLHF.

The chain uses TRBV5-8 and TRBJ1-1; no firm D call. This CDR3 has 16 amino acids. Germline CDR1 is SGHTS and CDR2 is YDEGEE. Trimming shortened V by 0 bases and J by 3 bases, and 15 bases separated the two germline ends. CDR3 sequence: CASSLVVTGLDTEAFF. As DNA, the CDR3 is TGTGCCAGCAGCTTGGTGGTCACGGGGTTGGACACTGAAGCTTTCTTT.

V and J are TRBV4-1 and TRBJ2-1; no definite D call. CDR3 length equals 18 residues. The V and J ends lost 1 base and 0 bases respectively, with 16 bases between them. Germline CDR1 is MGHRA and CDR2 is YSYEKL. The CDR3 here is CASSQVGNTKSSYNEQFF. CDR3 in DNA: TGCGCCAGCAGCCAAGTAGGAAACACTAAAAGCTCCTACAATGAGCAGTTCTTC.

The V gene is TRBV4-1, the J gene TRBJ1-1; D remains ambiguous. The V gene's germline CDR1 is MGHRA and CDR2 YSYEKL. This CDR3 comprises 13 residues. V lost 0 bases and J lost 8, with 10 bases in between. For the CDR3, the DNA is TGCGCCAGCAGCCAAGAAACGGGTCGAGAAGCTTTCTTT. Protein: CASSQETGREAFF.

The chain uses TRBV2 and TRBJ2-5, with 11 bases matching TRBD2. Germline V lookup: CDR1 SNHLY, CDR2 FYNNEI. V lost 8 bases and J lost 8; bases outside the gene matches: 7. The CDR3 is 13 residues long. In DNA form, the CDR3 reads TGTGCCAGCTCCCTAGCGGGAGGAGGTACCCAGTACTTC. This sequence encodes CASSLAGGGTQYF.

The rearrangement uses TRBV6-1 and TRBJ2-1; TRBD1 matches at 7 bases. In germline, CDR1 is MNHNS, CDR2 SASEGT. The V and J ends lost 0 bases and 0 bases, in that order; junction bases with no gene match: 2. The CDR3 is 16 amino acids. The CDR3 loop is CASSEARGPSYNEQFF. DNA of the CDR3: TGTGCCAGCAGTGAAGCTAGGGGGCCCTCCTACAATGAGCAGTTCTTC.